One and the same sample provided the 15 T cell receptor beta chains below, sequenced in a study of T cell clonotyping in hematopoietic cell transplantation. Only in-frame clones appear in the TCRdb table, and some are missing; sequencing was by immunoSEQ multiplex PCR. The table shows about 10,000 clones, with 93% occurring only once. The sample was PBMCs, taken 100 days after allogeneic stem cell transplant. These receptors came from a male patient aged 45-60 years who had an allogeneic stem cell transplant from a related donor, so T cells may come from the graft donor. Some clones in this sample may be carry-over from other donors' samples.

CDR3 protein: CASSVAFFGELFF. CDR3 nucleotide sequence: TGTGCCAGCAGCGTAGCTTTTTTCGGGGAGCTGTTTTTT. The chain is built from TRBV9 and TRBJ2-2, with D hard to call. The CDR3 consists of 13 residues. Trimming removed 0 bases from V and 7 bases from J, with 7 bases in between. Per germline, CDR1 SGDLS and CDR2 YYNGEE.

In nucleotides, the CDR3 is TGTGCCAGCAGCTTAACGGGGGGGGGACAGGGCAATCAGCCCCAGCATTTT. This encodes CASSLTGGGQGNQPQHF. V is TRBV7-2 and J is TRBJ1-5, with TRBD1 identical over 8 bases. Trimming at V came to 2 bases and at J to 2 bases, leaving 8 bases not matched to a gene. The germline V gene encodes CDR1 SGHTA and CDR2 FQGNSA. This CDR3 region has 17 residues.

The V gene is TRBV10-3, the J gene TRBJ1-6; tentative D call: TRBD1 (5 bases). The CDR3 consists of 14 residues. CDR1 is ENHRY and CDR2 is SYGVKD in the germline V gene. The V and J ends lost 5 bases and 8 bases respectively, with 13 bases between them. DNA of the CDR3: TGTGCCATCAGTCCACGACAGCAAGATTCACCCCTCCACTTT. Residues: CAISPRQQDSPLHF.

This clone was picked up one time. V is TRBV2 and J is TRBJ1-5; D unclear. Trimming removed 5 bases at V and 5 bases at J, with 16 bases between. The CDR3 is 15 amino acids. Germline CDR1 reads SNHLY; CDR2 reads FYNNEI. CDR3 coding DNA: TGTGCCAGCAGTCAGGTAACGACCGCCGATCAGCCCCAGCATTTT. Protein: CASSQVTTADQPQHF.

This clone is a singleton in its sample. The rearrangement uses TRBV7-9 and TRBJ1-5, with D tentatively TRBD1 (6 bases). V gave up 5 bases and J gave up 4 bases, with 12 bases separating them. In germline, CDR1 is SEHNR, CDR2 FQNEAQ (reference sequence). The CDR3 runs 14 residues. CDR3 protein: CASSLAGANQPQHF. For the CDR3, the DNA is TGTGCCAGCAGCCTCGCAGGGGCTAATCAGCCCCAGCATTTT.

The J gene is TRBJ1-2, the V gene TRBV5-1; 7 nucleotides match TRBD1. Trimming removed 4 bases from V and 8 bases from J; junction bases left unmatched: 8. The germline V gene has CDR1 SGHRS and CDR2 YFSETQ. The CDR3 has 13 residues. The CDR3 nucleotides are TGCGCCAGCAGCGAAACAGGGGTGGAAGGCTACACCTTC. This translates into CASSETGVEGYTF.

This chain uses TRBV14 with TRBJ2-2; 8 bases match TRBD2. Germline loops: CDR1 SGHDN, CDR2 FVKESK. The CDR3 length is 16 residues. After removal of 4 bases from V and 3 bases from J, the junction contained 7 bases not matched to a gene. The CDR3 loop is CASSPPAGVYTGELFF. CDR3 coding DNA: TGTGCCAGCAGCCCCCCAGCGGGGGTGTACACCGGGGAGCTGTTTTTT. The variable domain in full, completed from reference TRBV14 and TRBJ2-2, reads EAGVTQFPSHSVIEKGQTVTLRCDPISGHDNLYWYRRVMGKEIKFLLHFVKESKQDESGMPNNRFLAERTGGTYSTLKVQPAELEDSGVYFCASSPPAGVYTGELFFGEGSRLTVL.

V usage is TRBV27 and J usage is TRBJ1-6; tentatively, D is TRBD1 (6 bases). The CDR3 contains 16 residues. The V gene lost 3 bases and the J gene lost 4 bases, with 13 bases spanning the gap. CDR1 and CDR2 from the germline V gene are MNHEY and SMNVEV (reference sequence). As DNA, the CDR3 is TGTGCCAGCAGTTTTACGGGGGCTCGGTATAATTCACCCCTCCACTTT. Its protein is CASSFTGARYNSPLHF.

The rearrangement joins TRBV6-5 to TRBJ1-2; 8 bases fit TRBD1. This CDR3 has 15 amino acids. Germline assignment: CDR1 MNHEY and CDR2 SVGAGI. V lost 7 bases to trimming and J lost 6 bases; unmatched junction nucleotides: 13. This CDR3 is CASTEGSRGLHGYTF. The CDR3 region has the DNA TGTGCCAGCACCGAAGGGTCCAGGGGGCTGCATGGCTACACCTTC.

J is TRBJ2-7 and V is TRBV11-2, with D perhaps matching TRBD1 or TRBD2 (6 bases each). This CDR3 has 14 amino acids. V was trimmed by 6 bases and J by 0 bases, leaving 12 bases between them. CDR1 is SGHAT, CDR2 FQNNGV, per germline. CDR3 residues: CASSRGGGSYEQYF. CDR3 nucleotides: TGTGCCAGCAGTCGCGGAGGGGGCTCCTACGAGCAGTACTTC.

The chain has TRBV5-1 and TRBJ2-5, with TRBD1 matching 9 bases. This CDR3 comprises 15 residues. Germline V gene data show CDR1 as SGHRS and CDR2 as YFSETQ. V was pared by 5 bases and J by 0 bases, with 5 bases of the junction left unmatched. The CDR3 DNA reads TGCGCCAGCAGATTCGGGACAGGGAACCAAGAGACCCAGTACTTC. Protein: CASRFGTGNQETQYF.

The CDR3 here is CASSGLGMANEKLFF. DNA for the CDR3: TGTGCCAGCAGCGGGCTGGGGATGGCTAATGAAAAACTGTTTTTT. This chain connects TRBV6-6 to TRBJ1-4; D remains ambiguous. The ends were cut back, 6 bases at V and 3 bases at J, with 14 bases in the middle. There are 15 residues in the CDR3. Germline V CDR1 and CDR2: MNHNY, SVGAGI (reference sequence).

V gene TRBV6-4 combines with J gene TRBJ2-7; unclear D gene. Germline V lookup: CDR1 MRHNA, CDR2 SNTAGT. This CDR3 has 14 residues. The germline V and J ends were trimmed by 2 bases and 5 bases, with 13 bases remaining between them. This CDR3 reads CASSDRLLGNEQYF. The CDR3 DNA reads as TGTGCCAGCAGTGACCGCCTTTTGGGAAACGAGCAGTACTTC.

The chain combines TRBV7-2 with TRBJ2-7; D is possibly TRBD2 (6 bases). V lost 3 bases and J 2 bases, leaving 8 bases between the germline ends. The CDR3 is 13 amino acids. The germline V gene encodes CDR1 SGHTA and CDR2 FQGNSA. CDR3 amino acids: CASSFGRPYEQYF. CDR3 nucleotides: TGTGCCAGCAGCTTTGGGAGGCCCTACGAGCAGTACTTC.

This rearrangement joins TRBV4-2 to TRBJ2-3; no definite D call. Trimming pared 5 bases from V and 1 base from J, leaving 13 bases between. The CDR3 consists of 15 residues. Germline values: CDR1 LGHNA, CDR2 YNFKEQ. The CDR3 nucleotides read TGTGCCAGCAGCGAGACGGGTGACGGCACAGATACGCAGTATTTT. Its translation: CASSETGDGTDTQYF.